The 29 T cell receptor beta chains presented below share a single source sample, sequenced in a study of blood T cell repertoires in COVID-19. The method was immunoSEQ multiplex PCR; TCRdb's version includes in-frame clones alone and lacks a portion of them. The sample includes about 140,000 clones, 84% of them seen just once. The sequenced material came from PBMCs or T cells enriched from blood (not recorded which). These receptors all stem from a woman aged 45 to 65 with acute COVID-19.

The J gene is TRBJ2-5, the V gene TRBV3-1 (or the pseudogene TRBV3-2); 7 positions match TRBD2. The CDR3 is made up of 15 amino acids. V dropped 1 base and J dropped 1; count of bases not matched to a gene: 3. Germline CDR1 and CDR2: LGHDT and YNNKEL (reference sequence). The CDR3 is CASSQGVAGQETQYF. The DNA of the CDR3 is TGTGCCAGCAGCCAAGGCGTAGCGGGCCAAGAGACCCAGTACTTC.

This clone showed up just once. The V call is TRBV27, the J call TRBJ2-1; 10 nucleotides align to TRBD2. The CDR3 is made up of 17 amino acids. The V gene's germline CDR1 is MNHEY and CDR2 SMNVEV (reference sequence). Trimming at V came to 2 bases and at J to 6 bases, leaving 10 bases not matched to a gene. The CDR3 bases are TGTGCCAGCAGTTTACTCCATTCAAGCGGGAGGGCCAATGAGCAGTTCTTC. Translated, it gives CASSLLHSSGRANEQFF.

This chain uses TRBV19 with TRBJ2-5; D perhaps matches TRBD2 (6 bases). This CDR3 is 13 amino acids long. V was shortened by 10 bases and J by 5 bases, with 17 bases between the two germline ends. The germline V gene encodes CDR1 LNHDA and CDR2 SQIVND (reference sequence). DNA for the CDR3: TGTGCCACTATCACCCCGGAGGGTGAGACCCAGTACTTC. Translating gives CATITPEGETQYF.

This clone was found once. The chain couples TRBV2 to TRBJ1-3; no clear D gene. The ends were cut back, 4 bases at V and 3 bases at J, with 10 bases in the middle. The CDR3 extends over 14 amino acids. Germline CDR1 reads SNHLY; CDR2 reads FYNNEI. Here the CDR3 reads CASSVGGNGNTIYF. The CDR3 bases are TGTGCCAGCAGTGTTGGAGGGAATGGAAACACCATATATTTT.

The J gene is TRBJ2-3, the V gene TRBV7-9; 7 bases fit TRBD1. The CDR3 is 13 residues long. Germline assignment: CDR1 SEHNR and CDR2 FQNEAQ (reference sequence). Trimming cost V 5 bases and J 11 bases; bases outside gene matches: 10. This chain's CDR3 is CASSAADRVGQYF. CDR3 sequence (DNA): TGTGCCAGCAGCGCGGCTGACAGGGTCGGGCAGTATTTT.

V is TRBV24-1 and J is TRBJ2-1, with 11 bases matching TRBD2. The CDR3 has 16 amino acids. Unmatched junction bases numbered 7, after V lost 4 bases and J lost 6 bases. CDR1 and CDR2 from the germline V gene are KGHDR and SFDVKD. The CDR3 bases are TGTGCCACCAGTGAACCCACTAGCGGGGGATCCAATGAGCAGTTCTTC. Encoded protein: CATSEPTSGGSNEQFF.

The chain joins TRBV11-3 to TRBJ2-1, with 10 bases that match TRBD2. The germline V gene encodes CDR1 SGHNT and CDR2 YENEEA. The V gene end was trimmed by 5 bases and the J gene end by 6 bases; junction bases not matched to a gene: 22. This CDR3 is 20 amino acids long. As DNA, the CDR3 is TGTGCCAGCAGCCCTCGTACCAGGGGCTGGGGACTAGCGACATCCAATGAGCAGTTCTTC. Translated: CASSPRTRGWGLATSNEQFF.

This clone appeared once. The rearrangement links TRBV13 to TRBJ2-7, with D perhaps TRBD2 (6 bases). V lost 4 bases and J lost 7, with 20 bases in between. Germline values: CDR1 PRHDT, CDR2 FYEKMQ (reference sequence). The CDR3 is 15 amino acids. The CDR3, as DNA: TGTGCCAGCAGCTCCAGCTTAGCGGCATCTGGGGAGCAGTACTTC. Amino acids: CASSSSLAASGEQYF.

The CDR3 reads CASSDQGIPETQYF. CDR3 bases: TGCGCCAGCAGTGATCAGGGCATTCCAGAGACCCAGTACTTC. The chain recombines TRBV10-2 with TRBJ2-5, with D perhaps TRBD1 (5 bases). The CDR3 covers 14 residues. Trimming left V 3 bases short and J 4 bases short, with 12 bases between. Germline V CDR1 and CDR2: WSHSY, SAAADI.

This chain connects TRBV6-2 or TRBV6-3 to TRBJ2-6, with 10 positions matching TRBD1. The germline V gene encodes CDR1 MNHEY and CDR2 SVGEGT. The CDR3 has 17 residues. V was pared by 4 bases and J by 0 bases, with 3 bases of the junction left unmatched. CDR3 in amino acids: CASSWGQGRSGANVLTF. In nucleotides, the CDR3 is TGTGCCAGCAGTTGGGGACAGGGGCGCTCTGGGGCCAACGTCCTGACTTTC.

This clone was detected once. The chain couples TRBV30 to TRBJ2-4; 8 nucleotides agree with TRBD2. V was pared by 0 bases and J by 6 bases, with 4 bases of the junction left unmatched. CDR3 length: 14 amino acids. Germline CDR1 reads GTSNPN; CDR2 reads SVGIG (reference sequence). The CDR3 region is CAWSVAGEGNIQYF. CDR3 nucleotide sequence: TGTGCCTGGAGTGTAGCGGGAGAAGGAAACATTCAGTACTTC.

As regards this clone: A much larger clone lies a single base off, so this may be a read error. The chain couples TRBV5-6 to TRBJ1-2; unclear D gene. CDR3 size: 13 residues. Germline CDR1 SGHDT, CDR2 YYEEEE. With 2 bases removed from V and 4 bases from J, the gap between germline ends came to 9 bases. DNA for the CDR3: TGTGCCAGCAGCTTCGGGGAGATCTATGGCTACACCTTC. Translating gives CASSFGEIYGYTF. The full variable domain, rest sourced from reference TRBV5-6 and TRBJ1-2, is DAGVTQSPTHLIKTRGQQVTLRCSPKSGHDTVSWYQQALGQGPQFIFQYYEEEERQRGNFPDRFSGHQFPNYSSELNVNALLLGDSALYLCASSFGEIYGYTFGSGTRLTVV.

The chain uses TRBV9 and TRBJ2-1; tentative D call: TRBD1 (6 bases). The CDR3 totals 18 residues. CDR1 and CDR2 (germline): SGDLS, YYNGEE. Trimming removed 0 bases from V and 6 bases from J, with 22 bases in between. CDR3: CASSVAGTPPYNGNEQFF. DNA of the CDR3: TGTGCCAGCAGCGTAGCTGGGACACCGCCATACAACGGCAATGAGCAGTTCTTC.

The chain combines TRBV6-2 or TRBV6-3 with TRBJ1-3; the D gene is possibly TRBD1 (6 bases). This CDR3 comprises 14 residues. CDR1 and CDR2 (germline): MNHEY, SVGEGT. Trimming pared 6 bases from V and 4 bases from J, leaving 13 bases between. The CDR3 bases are TGTGCCAGCAGCCTAGGACAGCTGGGAAACACCATATATTTT. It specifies CASSLGQLGNTIYF.

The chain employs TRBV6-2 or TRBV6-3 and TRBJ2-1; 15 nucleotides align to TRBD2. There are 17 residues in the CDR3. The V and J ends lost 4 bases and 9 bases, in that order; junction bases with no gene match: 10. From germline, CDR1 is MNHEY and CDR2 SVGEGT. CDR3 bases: TGTGCCAGCAGTTCCCCAAGGACTAGCGGGAGGGCCAGTGAGCAGTTCTTC. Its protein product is CASSSPRTSGRASEQFF.

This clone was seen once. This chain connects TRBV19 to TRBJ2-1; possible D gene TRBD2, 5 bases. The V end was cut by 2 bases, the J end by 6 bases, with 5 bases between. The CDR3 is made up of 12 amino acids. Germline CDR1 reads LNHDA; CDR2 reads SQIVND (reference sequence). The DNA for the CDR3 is TGTGCCAGTAGTATACTAGCCAATGAGCAGTTCTTC. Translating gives CASSILANEQFF.

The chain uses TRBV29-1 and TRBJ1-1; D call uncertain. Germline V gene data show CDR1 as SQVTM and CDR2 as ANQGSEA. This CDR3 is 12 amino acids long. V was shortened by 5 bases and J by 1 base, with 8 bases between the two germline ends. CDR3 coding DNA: TGCAGCGTTACTCGGGGGAACACTGAAGCTTTCTTT. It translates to CSVTRGNTEAFF.

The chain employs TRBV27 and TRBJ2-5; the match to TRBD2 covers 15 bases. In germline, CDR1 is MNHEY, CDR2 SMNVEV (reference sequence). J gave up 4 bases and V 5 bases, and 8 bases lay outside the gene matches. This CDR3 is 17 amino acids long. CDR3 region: CASSIGLAGGRRETQYF. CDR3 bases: TGTGCCAGCAGTATAGGACTAGCGGGAGGGAGGCGAGAGACCCAGTACTTC.

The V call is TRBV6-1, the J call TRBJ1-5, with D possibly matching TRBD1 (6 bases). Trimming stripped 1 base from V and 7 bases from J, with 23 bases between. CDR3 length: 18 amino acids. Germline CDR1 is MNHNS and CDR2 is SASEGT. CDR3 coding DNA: TGTGCCAGCAGTGAAGGTCAAGGGGGTCCCCCGGGGATGCAGCCCCAGCATTTT. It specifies CASSEGQGGPPGMQPQHF.

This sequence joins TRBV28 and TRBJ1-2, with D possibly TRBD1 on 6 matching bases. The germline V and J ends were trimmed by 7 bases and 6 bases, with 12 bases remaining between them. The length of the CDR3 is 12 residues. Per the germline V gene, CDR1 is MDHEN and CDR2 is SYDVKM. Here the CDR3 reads CASKGQIDGYTF. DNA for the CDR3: TGTGCCAGCAAGGGACAAATCGATGGCTACACCTTC.

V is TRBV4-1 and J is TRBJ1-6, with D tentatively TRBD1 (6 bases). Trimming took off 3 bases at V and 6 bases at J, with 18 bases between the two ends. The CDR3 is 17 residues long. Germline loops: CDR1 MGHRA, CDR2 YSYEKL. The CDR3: CASSQYLGAGVNSPLHF. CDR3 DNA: TGCGCCAGCAGCCAGTACCTTGGGGCAGGGGTTAATTCACCCCTCCACTTT.

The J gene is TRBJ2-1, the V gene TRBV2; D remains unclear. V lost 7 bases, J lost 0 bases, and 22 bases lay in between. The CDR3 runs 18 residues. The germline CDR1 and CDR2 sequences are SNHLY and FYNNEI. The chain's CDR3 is CASIWALSGPSSYNEQFF. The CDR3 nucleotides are TGTGCCAGCATATGGGCGCTCTCTGGGCCGAGCTCCTACAATGAGCAGTTCTTC.

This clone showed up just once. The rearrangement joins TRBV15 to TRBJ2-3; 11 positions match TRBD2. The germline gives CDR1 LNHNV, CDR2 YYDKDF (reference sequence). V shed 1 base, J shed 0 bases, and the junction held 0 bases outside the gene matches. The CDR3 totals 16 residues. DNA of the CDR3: TGTGCCACCAGCAGAGGGACTAGCGGGAGCACAGATACGCAGTATTTT. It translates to CATSRGTSGSTDTQYF. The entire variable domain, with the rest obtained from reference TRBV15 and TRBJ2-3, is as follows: DAMVIQNPRYQVTQFGKPVTLSCSQTLNHNVMYWYQQKSSQAPKLLFHYYDKDFNNEADTPDNFQSRRPNTSFCFLDIRSPGLGDTAMYLCATSRGTSGSTDTQYFGPGTRLTVL.

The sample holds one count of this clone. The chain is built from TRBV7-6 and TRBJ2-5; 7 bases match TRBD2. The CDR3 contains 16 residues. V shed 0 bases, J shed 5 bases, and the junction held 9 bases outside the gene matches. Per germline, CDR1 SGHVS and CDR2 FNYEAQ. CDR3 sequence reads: CASSLAPLAARETQYF. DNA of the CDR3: TGTGCCAGCAGCTTAGCCCCCCTAGCGGCCAGGGAGACCCAGTACTTC. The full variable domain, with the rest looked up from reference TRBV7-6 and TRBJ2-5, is GAGVSQSPRYKVTKRGQDVALRCDPISGHVSLYWYRQALGQGPEFLTYFNYEAQQDKSGLPNDRFSAERPEGSISTLTIQRTEQRDSAMYRCASSLAPLAARETQYFGPGTRLLVL.

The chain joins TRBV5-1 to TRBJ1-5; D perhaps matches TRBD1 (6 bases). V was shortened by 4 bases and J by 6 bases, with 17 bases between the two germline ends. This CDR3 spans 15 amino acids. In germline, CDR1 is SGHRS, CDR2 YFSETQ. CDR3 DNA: TGCGCCAGCAGCCCCGAGGGGGGGCAGGGTCAGCCCCAGCATTTT. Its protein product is CASSPEGGQGQPQHF.

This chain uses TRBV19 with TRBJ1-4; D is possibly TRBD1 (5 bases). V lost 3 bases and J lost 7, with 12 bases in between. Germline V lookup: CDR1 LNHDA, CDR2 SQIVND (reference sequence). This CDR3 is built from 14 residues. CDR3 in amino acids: CASSMGQGGEKLFF. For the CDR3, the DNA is TGTGCCAGTAGTATGGGCCAGGGCGGTGAAAAACTGTTTTTT.

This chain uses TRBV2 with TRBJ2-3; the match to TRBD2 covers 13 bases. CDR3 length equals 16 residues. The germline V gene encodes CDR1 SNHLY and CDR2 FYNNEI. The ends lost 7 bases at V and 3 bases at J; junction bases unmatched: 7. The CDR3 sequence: CASTAGLAGATDTQYF. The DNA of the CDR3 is TGTGCCAGCACCGCAGGACTAGCGGGAGCGACAGATACGCAGTATTTT.

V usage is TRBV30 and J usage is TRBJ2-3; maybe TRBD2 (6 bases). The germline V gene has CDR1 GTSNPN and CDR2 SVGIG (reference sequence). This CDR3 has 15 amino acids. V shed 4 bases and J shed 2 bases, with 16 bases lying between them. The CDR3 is CAWTRLAVPTDTQYF. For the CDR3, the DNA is TGTGCCTGGACGAGATTAGCGGTACCCACAGATACGCAGTATTTT.

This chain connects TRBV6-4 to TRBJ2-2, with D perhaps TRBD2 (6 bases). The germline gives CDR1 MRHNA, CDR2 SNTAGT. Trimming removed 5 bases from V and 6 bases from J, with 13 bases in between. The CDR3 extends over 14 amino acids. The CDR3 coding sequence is TGTGCCAGCAGTCGGGGGAGCCCCCCCGGGGAGCTGTTTTTT. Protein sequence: CASSRGSPPGELFF.